One and the same sample provided the 5 T cell receptor beta chains below, sequenced in a study of T-cell reconstitution after alpha-beta-depleted transplantation in children (dated by TCRdb to between 2015 and 2016). Receptor amplification or capture employed PCR. Sequencing used an Illumina HiSeq 2500. Molecular barcoding was employed in the preparation of TCR libraries, with unique molecular identifiers being used to normalize TCRbeta repertoire quantification. TCRdb trimmed the raw reads at Q25, called clones with MiXCR and kept productive beta chains. CDR3 protein sequences are deduplicated, and each keeps its most common genes and DNA. This sample has 300,000 to 400,000 distinct CDR3 sequences in its table, and about 14% of those were observed once. In total, the top ten clones hold approximately 4.2% of the sample. The sample here was PBMCs, taken from the stem cell graft. These receptors originate from a human donor who donated a stem cell graft to a child with Fanconi anemia.

The rearrangement joins TRBV5-1 to TRBJ1-1, with TRBD1 as a possible D gene (6 bases). V was pared by 0 bases and J by 6 bases, with 15 bases between. The CDR3 spans 15 residues. The germline V gene encodes CDR1 SGHRS and CDR2 YFSETQ. CDR3 nucleotide sequence: TGCGCCAGCAGCTTGGCACAGGGCACTTCCCCTGAAGCTTTCTTT. It codes for CASSLAQGTSPEAFF.

This clonotype occurred a few times. The chain couples TRBV7-9 to TRBJ2-3, with D tentatively TRBD1 or TRBD2 (5 bases each). Per the germline V gene, CDR1 is SEHNR and CDR2 is FQNEAQ (reference sequence). CDR3 length equals 16 residues. The ends were cut back, 2 bases at V and 9 bases at J, with 21 bases in the middle. CDR3 region: CASSLWSGTHLHTQYF. The DNA of the CDR3 is TGTGCCAGCAGCTTATGGTCAGGGACCCACCTCCACACGCAGTATTTT.

The chain couples TRBV7-8 to TRBJ2-1; weak D call: TRBD2 (6 bases). The CDR3 has 16 amino acids. From germline, CDR1 is SGHVS and CDR2 FQNEAQ. V was trimmed by 7 bases and J by 7 bases, leaving 23 bases between them. This CDR3 reads CASTPLDGGVRNEQFF. In DNA form, the CDR3 reads TGTGCCAGCACCCCTCTAGACGGGGGAGTGAGGAATGAGCAGTTCTTC. Full variable domain (outside the CDR3, taken from reference TRBV7-8 and TRBJ2-1): GAGVSQSPRYKVAKRGQDVALRCDPISGHVSLFWYQQALGQGPEFLTYFQNEAQLDKSGLPSDRFFAERPEGSVSTLKIQRTQQEDSAVYLCASTPLDGGVRNEQFFGPGTRLTVL.

This clonotype was observed a handful of times. Written as DNA, the CDR3 is TGCGCCAGCAGCCAAGACTGGACAGGGGATAATTCACCCCTCCACTTT. Translated: CASSQDWTGDNSPLHF. The chain links TRBV4-3 to TRBJ1-6; 9 nucleotides align to TRBD1. Germline V gives CDR1 LGHNA, CDR2 YSLEER. Unmatched junction bases numbered 2, after V lost 0 bases and J lost 5 bases. The CDR3 totals 16 residues.

This clonotype was counted ten times or more. This chain links TRBV11-2 with TRBJ1-5; the D is unclear. This CDR3 spans 14 amino acids. The germline V gene encodes CDR1 SGHAT and CDR2 FQNNGV. V lost 0 bases and J lost 0, with 3 bases in between. DNA of the CDR3: TGTGCCAGCAGCTTAGAAGCTAGCAATCAGCCCCAGCATTTT. Protein: CASSLEASNQPQHF.